Below are 9 T cell receptor beta chains sequenced from a single sample in a study of cytomegalovirus exposure and HLA in healthy donors. Here immunoSEQ multiplex PCR was the method, and the copy in TCRdb shows in-frame clones only, minus some. The table records some 90,000 clones, 87% of them present only once. The source material was PBMCs. These receptors all come from a man in his late teens or twenties in good health and CMV-seropositive.

The chain carries TRBV7-9 and TRBJ2-5, with 14 bases identical to TRBD2. Germline CDR1 and CDR2: SEHNR and FQNEAQ (reference sequence). The length of the CDR3 is 17 residues. J lost 5 bases, V lost 0 bases, and 5 bases had no gene match. CDR3 in amino acids: CASSLATSGRAGETQYF. CDR3 nucleotide sequence: TGTGCCAGCAGCTTAGCGACTAGCGGGAGGGCCGGGGAGACCCAGTACTTC.

This sequence joins TRBV6-5 and TRBJ1-2; D is undetermined. Trimming shortened V by 2 bases and J by 4 bases, and 14 bases separated the two germline ends. This CDR3 region has 15 residues. CDR1 is MNHEY, CDR2 SVGAGI, per germline. The CDR3 coding sequence is TGTGCCAGCAGTTACAGGCGGATGACCTCCTATGGCTACACCTTC. This encodes CASSYRRMTSYGYTF.

The rearrangement joins TRBV5-1 to TRBJ2-7, with D maybe TRBD2 (6 bases). Germline CDR1 is SGHRS and CDR2 is YFSETQ. Trimming stripped 0 bases from V and 3 bases from J, with 16 bases between. This CDR3 has 16 amino acids. In nucleotides, the CDR3 is TGCGCCAGCAGCTTGGCCCCCCCGGGACTCCTCTACGAGCAGTACTTC. It specifies CASSLAPPGLLYEQYF.

This sequence joins TRBV7-2 and TRBJ2-7, with D possibly matching TRBD1 (5 bases). This CDR3 has 13 amino acids. Trimming cost V 3 bases and J 4 bases, with 10 bases left between them. Germline loops: CDR1 SGHTA, CDR2 FQGNSA. The CDR3 sequence is CASSFNRGYEQYF. CDR3 DNA: TGTGCCAGCAGCTTTAATAGGGGTTACGAGCAGTACTTC.

The chain has TRBV7-3 and TRBJ2-1; 9 bases fit TRBD1. The V gene end was trimmed by 5 bases and the J gene end by 5 bases; junction bases not matched to a gene: 4. Looked up from germline, CDR1 is SGHTA and CDR2 is FQGTGA. The CDR3 covers 14 residues. The DNA for the CDR3 is TGTGCCAGCAGCCACCGGGACAGGGACAATGAGCAGTTCTTC. This encodes CASSHRDRDNEQFF.

This sequence joins TRBV28 and TRBJ1-2; possibly TRBD1 for D (6 bases). Per the germline V gene, CDR1 is MDHEN and CDR2 is SYDVKM. The CDR3 loop spans 16 amino acids. Trimming took off 6 bases at V and 0 bases at J, with 17 bases between the two ends. The CDR3 reads CASRPTGHISNYGYTF. The CDR3 DNA reads as TGTGCCAGCAGGCCTACAGGGCACATTTCTAACTATGGCTACACCTTC.

The J gene is TRBJ2-7, the V gene TRBV18, with 13 bases that match TRBD2. Germline CDR1 is KGHSH and CDR2 is LQKENI. The CDR3 consists of 16 residues. V shed 2 bases and J 3 bases; nucleotides not matched to a gene: 4. CDR3 nucleotides: TGTGCCAGCTCACCAGGGACTAGCGGGACAGGCTACGAGCAGTACTTC. Translation gives CASSPGTSGTGYEQYF.

The chain uses TRBV28 and TRBJ2-7, with 9 nucleotides matching TRBD2. The CDR3 contains 14 residues. Losses at the gene ends were 2 bases for V and 3 bases for J; bases not matched to a gene: 2. CDR1 and CDR2 from the germline V gene are MDHEN and SYDVKM. CDR3 amino acids: CASSLAGGNYEQYF. CDR3 in DNA: TGTGCCAGCAGTTTAGCGGGGGGGAACTACGAGCAGTACTTC.

This clone appeared a few times. The rearrangement links TRBV6-6 to TRBJ2-7, with TRBD1 identical over 8 bases. After removal of 7 bases from V and 4 bases from J, the junction contained 15 bases not matched to a gene. Germline lookup yields CDR1 MNHNY and CDR2 SVGAGI (reference sequence). The CDR3 extends over 16 amino acids. CDR3 sequence reads: CASTHFWGQDLYEQYF. The CDR3 nucleotides read TGTGCCAGCACCCATTTCTGGGGACAGGATCTTTACGAGCAGTACTTC.